The entry below describes one T cell receptor (beta chain). This clonotype came up many times. Which antigen it targets is not known. No base qualities exist here, and no much larger clone lies one base off it. The sample originates from a study of T cells in Graves' hyperthyroidism and ophthalmopathy (dated by TCRdb to between 2018 and 2021). Turning to the overall study: Peripheral blood samples were taken at the time of initial diagnosis, prior to any treatment. To identify distinguishing TCR V-J signatures, a discovery cohort of some 100 patients was used, comprising some 45 with Graves' ophthalmopathy and approximately 57 with stable Graves' hyperthyroidism. An independent validation cohort of fewer than 20 hyperthyroidism patients and about 16 patients who later progressed to ophthalmopathy tested prospective prediction of ophthalmopathy. The 100 or so discovery patients were divided at random into training and test sets in a 7:3 ratio. In several Graves' hyperthyroidism patients, the study also compared T-cell repertoires from thyroid tissue with T-cell repertoires from blood. Following sampling, methimazole starting at 30 mg daily was given to hyperthyroidism patients, and high-dose intravenous methylprednisolone was given to ophthalmopathy patients. The paper reports TCR Vbeta CDR3 sequencing of approximately 140 peripheral blood samples: approximately 41 ophthalmopathy, roughly 80 hyperthyroidism and roughly 17 progressor patients.

A patient counted as having stable Graves' hyperthyroidism if no progression to ophthalmopathy occurred over 18 months of follow-up. The hyperthyroidism patients were between 18 and 65 years old and newly diagnosed, with a disease duration of less than 2 months. The study excluded patients with uncontrolled infections, other autoimmune diseases, pregnancy or lactation. Diagnoses were established on the basis of clinical symptoms, serum thyroxine and TRAb, thyroid ultrasound, and orbital computed tomography. PBMCs were isolated from about 9.1 ml of fresh peripheral blood by Ficoll-Paque density gradient centrifugation. Trizol reagent was used to extract total RNA, and RNA quality was then checked on an Agilent 2100 Bioanalyzer. The cysteine opens and the phenylalanine closes a CDR3 of 14 amino acids. Just the 42-base CDR3 DNA is kept, in frame starting at base 1. From the germline V gene, CDR1 is MNHEY and CDR2 is SVGEGT. V trim: 6 bases; J trim: 2 bases; unmatched bases: 7.

Beyond this particular receptor, the publication reports: Most expanded thyroid clonotypes (frequency above 0.001) were also detected in blood, suggesting blood repertoires may reflect thyroid immune responses. In cross-validation, a model built on a 13 V-J signature told ophthalmopathy apart from stable hyperthyroidism with under 90% sensitivity and around 83% specificity, and in testing the same model reached 80%/75%. Sample size was not statistically predetermined, and blinding of investigators to group allocation was not performed. In validation, the model predicted progression to ophthalmopathy a median of roughly 6.2 months before onset, with 65% to 71% sensitivity and 72.22% specificity.

The TCR beta CDR3 regions were amplified from RNA transcripts. The TCR CDR3 was subjected to a first round of RT-PCR using the HTBI primer set and the Qiagen OneStep RT-PCR kit. A second multiplex PCR round built the libraries, followed by size selection and purification. The libraries were sequenced on an Illumina HiSeq2000 using paired-end 100 bp reads. Processing in the source paper ran as follows. SOAPnuke was used to process the raw data, with reads discarded if the reads contained adapters or uncalled bases, had a mean Phred below 15, or lacked an exact constant-primer or identifier match. COPE v1.2.5 was used to merge the high-quality paired reads, and each unique nucleotide sequence was defined as a clonotype. MiTCR v1.1 was used to align clonotypes to the IMGT TRBV, TRBD and TRBJ reference segments. The analysis included only V-J combinations with a frequency above 0.0001, which together covered about 99% of the repertoires. A TCS score was defined as the ratio between F50 (clonal expansion) and ExV (chaos), using BLOSUM62-based TCRdist between CDR3 peptides within each V-J. Welch's t-statistics and random forest reduced some 510 V-J features to 10 to 15, which were used in a naive Bayes classifier (R e1071). TCRdb cleaned the public reads at Q25 with fastp, built clones with MiXCR and kept in-frame beta chains. Entries that share a CDR3 protein sequence are merged under the most common genes and DNA. For this entry, the V and J calls and clone size follow TCRdb and not the study's own pipeline. The sample includes about 740,000 distinct CDR3 sequences, with 13% to 15% observed a single time. Roughly a tenth of the sample lies in the top ten.

The sequence is built from TRBV6-2 or TRBV6-3 and TRBJ2-7; 7 of the junction bases match TRBD1. This TCR derives from a woman under 30 with Graves' hyperthyroidism. Sequenced: blood. CDR3 sequence: CASRTYRGPYEQYF. DNA sequence: TGTGCCAGCAGGACTTACAGGGGACCCTACGAGCAGTACTTC.